This is a list of T cell receptor beta chains from one sample in a study of PD-L1 blockade in urothelial cancer. The method was immunoSEQ multiplex PCR; TCRdb's version includes in-frame clones alone and lacks a portion of them. The sample carries fewer than 65,000 clones, about 80% recorded once. Sample: PBMCs, taken around atezolizumab (anti-PD-L1) treatment. These receptors all stem from a man aged 70-80 years with urothelial cancer. CDR3s include the opening cysteine and the closing phenylalanine or tryptophan. The D gene is left open where the match is weak. Clone size is stated in some rows and not others, as once, few, many or a class when expanded.

v_call	d_call	clone_size	j_call	cdr3_length	cdr3_nt	cdr3_aa
TRBV28	TRBD1	.	TRBJ1-1	15	TGTGCCAGCAGTTTAGGACAGGGGATCAACACTGAAGCTTTCTTT	CASSLGQGINTEAFF
TRBV29-1	.	.	TRBJ1-4	11	TGCAGCGTATCGCCAGGTGAAAAACTGTTTTTT	CSVSPGEKLFF
TRBV30	.	once	TRBJ1-4	13	TGTGCCTGGAGTTGGGACTTGAATGAAAAACTGTTTTTT	CAWSWDLNEKLFF
TRBV10-3	TRBD1	.	TRBJ1-1	13	TGTGCCATCAGAGGGACAGCCAACACTGAAGCTTTCTTT	CAIRGTANTEAFF
TRBV13	TRBD2	.	TRBJ2-1	16	TGTGCCAGCAGCCCGGGACTAGCGGGAGGGCCGGATGAGCAGTTCTTC	CASSPGLAGGPDEQFF
TRBV18	TRBD1	.	TRBJ1-5	17	TGTGCCAGCTCACCCCCGGGGACAGGGAGAGCCAATCAGCCCCAGCATTTT	CASSPPGTGRANQPQHF
TRBV9	.	few	TRBJ1-5	14	TGTGCCAGCAGCGTAGAAGGGGGCAATCAGCCCCAGCATTTT	CASSVEGGNQPQHF
TRBV18	.	once	TRBJ1-3	11	TGTGCCGGGAGCTCCGGAAACACCATATATTTT	CAGSSGNTIYF
TRBV2	.	.	TRBJ2-1	10	TGTGCCAGCAGTAGACAGAGCCAAGTCTTC	CASSRQSQVF
TRBV15	.	once	TRBJ2-1	15	TGTGCCACCAGCGGCTCCTGGGGCATTAACAATGAGCAGTTCTTC	CATSGSWGINNEQFF
TRBV19	TRBD1	.	TRBJ1-2	14	TGTGCCAGTAGGGGGACAGCAGCTAACTATGGCTACACCTTC	CASRGTAANYGYTF
TRBV28	TRBD1	few	TRBJ1-2	14	TGTGCCAGCAGTCTAAGACAGGGGGCAAATGGCTACACCTTC	CASSLRQGANGYTF
TRBV7-9	TRBD1	.	TRBJ1-4	15	TGTGCCAGCAGCCGGGACAGAGCAACTAATGAAAAACTGTTTTTT	CASSRDRATNEKLFF
TRBV28	.	.	TRBJ2-1	11	TGTGCCAGCAGTTCCAGCGGTGAGCAGTTCTTC	CASSSSGEQFF
TRBV5-1	TRBD1	.	TRBJ2-7	14	TGCGCCAGCAACCCCTCCGGGACAGGGGTCGAGCAGTACTTC	CASNPSGTGVEQYF
TRBV28	TRBD1	.	TRBJ2-5	22	TGTGCCAGCAGTTTAGGGACAGGAGCCCGCCCGCTGCCCCTACTAGAGTTGGGGACCCAGTACTTC	CASSLGTGARPLPLLELGTQYF
TRBV28	.	once	TRBJ2-3	15	TGTGCCAGCAGCCCCACAGGGTCCAGCACAGATACGCAGTATTTT	CASSPTGSSTDTQYF
TRBV2	TRBD1	.	TRBJ1-4	15	TGTGCCAGCAGCCTAACAGGGGACGCGCGTGAAAAACTGTTTTTT	CASSLTGDAREKLFF
TRBV27	TRBD2	.	TRBJ2-1	16	TGTGCCAGCAGTTCGTCACTGAGCGGGGCCTACAATGAGCAGTTCTTC	CASSSSLSGAYNEQFF
TRBV28	.	few	TRBJ1-5	14	TGTGCCAGCAGCCCCGGGACACTGGGACAGCCCCAGCATTTT	CASSPGTLGQPQHF
TRBV6-5	TRBD1	.	TRBJ2-1	15	TGTGCCAGCAGTTACACGGACAGGGACTCCAATGAGCAGTTCTTC	CASSYTDRDSNEQFF
TRBV28	TRBD1	.	TRBJ1-5	13	TGTGCCAGCAGTTACAGGGGGCAACAGCCCCAGCATTTT	CASSYRGQQPQHF
TRBV20-1	.	once	TRBJ1-2	11	TGCAGTGCTAGCGGGGGGTCCCTTTTAACCTTC	CSASGGSLLTF
TRBV5-1	.	.	TRBJ2-3	15	TGCGCCAGCAGCTTGGCGGGGAGAATCGCAGATACGCAGTATTTT	CASSLAGRIADTQYF
TRBV7-3	TRBD1	.	TRBJ2-7	14	TGTGCCAGCAGCCCAGCCGGGACAGTTTCCGAGCAGTACTTC	CASSPAGTVSEQYF
TRBV6-5	.	.	TRBJ2-3	14	TGTGCCAGCAGTACAAGGGGCAGGCCAGATACGCAGTATTTT	CASSTRGRPDTQYF
TRBV7-2	.	.	TRBJ2-1	14	TGTGCCAGCAGCCTTCCAGGGAGGAACAATGAGCAGTTCTTC	CASSLPGRNNEQFF
TRBV2	TRBD1	.	TRBJ1-2	14	TGTGCCAGCAGTGAAAGGACAGGGACCTATGGCTACACCTTC	CASSERTGTYGYTF
TRBV5-1	TRBD1	.	TRBJ2-7	14	TGCGCCAGCAGCTTCCGGACAGGGAATTTAGAGGAGTACTTC	CASSFRTGNLEEYF
TRBV5-1	.	.	TRBJ1-2	16	TGCGCCAGCAGCTGGGGCGGCCCGAAACAGAGCTATGGCTACACCTTC	CASSWGGPKQSYGYTF
TRBV15	TRBD2	.	TRBJ2-1	15	TGTGCCACCAGCAGAGTTCAAGGACTAGACAATGAGCAGTTCTTC	CATSRVQGLDNEQFF
TRBV28	.	large	TRBJ1-1	11	TGTGCCAGCAGTTTCACAGGTGAAGCTTTCTTT	CASSFTGEAFF
TRBV18	.	.	TRBJ1-2	15	TGTGCCAGCTCATCCCCGGGACACGTAAACTATGGCTACACCTTC	CASSSPGHVNYGYTF
TRBV5-1	.	.	TRBJ1-3	14	TGCGCCAGCAGCTTGGCCGAACTTGGAAACACCATATATTTT	CASSLAELGNTIYF
TRBV5-5	TRBD1	.	TRBJ1-1	13	TGTGCCAGCAGCCGGACAGGCCAGGGGAAAGCTTTCTTT	CASSRTGQGKAFF
TRBV6-1	.	.	TRBJ2-3	14	TGTGCCAGCAGTGAATGGGGGCGGGCAGATACGCAGTATTTT	CASSEWGRADTQYF
TRBV20-1	.	many	TRBJ1-2	10	TGCAGTGCTAGCTCTGTCGGCTACACCTTC	CSASSVGYTF
TRBV5-1	.	.	TRBJ1-1	15	TGCGCCAGCAGCTTGGTAGGCAGGGGGAACACTGAAGCTTTCTTT	CASSLVGRGNTEAFF
TRBV2	TRBD2	few	TRBJ2-3	12	TGTGCCAGCAGGGGAGGGACAGATACGCAGTATTTT	CASRGGTDTQYF
TRBV27	TRBD1	.	TRBJ1-5	15	TGTGCCAGCAGTTGGACAGGGTCAGGTAAAGAAGCCCAGCATTTT	CASSWTGSGKEAQHF
TRBV5-6	TRBD2	.	TRBJ2-7	16	TGTGCCAGCAGCTTGGAAGGGACTAGAAGGGCCTACGAGCAGTACTTC	CASSLEGTRRAYEQYF